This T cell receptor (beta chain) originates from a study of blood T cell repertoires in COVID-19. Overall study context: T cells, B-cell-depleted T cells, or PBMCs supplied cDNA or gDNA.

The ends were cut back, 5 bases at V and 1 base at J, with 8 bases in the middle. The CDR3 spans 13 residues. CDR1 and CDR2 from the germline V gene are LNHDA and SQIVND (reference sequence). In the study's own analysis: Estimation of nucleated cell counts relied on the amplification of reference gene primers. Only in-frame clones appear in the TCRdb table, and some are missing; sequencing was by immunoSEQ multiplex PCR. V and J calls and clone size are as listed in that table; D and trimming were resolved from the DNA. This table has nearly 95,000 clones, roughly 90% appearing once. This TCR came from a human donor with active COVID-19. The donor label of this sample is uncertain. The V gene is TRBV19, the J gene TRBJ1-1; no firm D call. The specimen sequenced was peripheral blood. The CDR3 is CASSPSGNTEAFF. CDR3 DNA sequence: TGTGCCAGTAGTCCGTCAGGGAACACTGAAGCTTTCTTT.